This T cell receptor beta chain derives from a study of blood T cell repertoires in COVID-19. In the study overall: From the United States, Italy and Spain came samples of acute and convalescent COVID-19. The cDNA or gDNA used as material had been derived from T cells, B-cell-depleted T cells, or PBMCs.

In the original analysis: Nucleated cell counts were estimated from reference gene primer amplification. The protocol was immunoSEQ multiplex PCR, while the TCRdb copy is restricted to in-frame clones and leaves out a portion. The V and J calls and clone size are taken from that table; D and trimming were inferred from the DNA. The sample lists 50,000 to 70,000 clones, about nine tenths occurring once. Sequenced input: peripheral blood. The origin of this receptor is a woman older than 75 with active COVID-19.

This CDR3 reads CASSEPRRNTGELFF. The CDR3 DNA reads as TGCGCCAGCAGTGAGCCCAGGCGGAACACCGGGGAGCTGTTTTTT. The chain links TRBV10-2 to TRBJ2-2, with D uncertain. Germline V CDR1 and CDR2: WSHSY, SAAADI. V was pared by 2 bases and J by 1 base, with 8 bases between. CDR3 length: 15 amino acids.